This T cell receptor (beta chain) appears in the sequencing data of a study of blood T cell repertoires in COVID-19. The wider study: Collection of acute and convalescent COVID-19 samples took place in the United States, Italy and Spain.

Germline CDR1 is MNHEY and CDR2 is SMNVEV (reference sequence). Trimming cost V 3 bases and J 6 bases; bases outside gene matches: 5. This CDR3 is 15 amino acids long. As handled by the study authors: Counts of nucleated cells, estimated from reference gene primer amplification, were obtained. Only in-frame clones appear in the TCRdb table, and some are missing; sequencing was by immunoSEQ multiplex PCR. The V and J calls and clone size were taken over from that table, and D and trimming were inferred from the DNA. Of under 80,000 clones listed, over 80% are singletons. The chain couples TRBV27 to TRBJ2-3, with TRBD1 matching over 11 bases. The source material was peripheral blood. This sequence was found in a man between 70 and 80 years old with acute or convalescent COVID-19. In DNA, the CDR3 is TGTGCCAGCAGTTTCGGACAGGGGGCTACTGATACGCAGTATTTT. Translation gives CASSFGQGATDTQYF.